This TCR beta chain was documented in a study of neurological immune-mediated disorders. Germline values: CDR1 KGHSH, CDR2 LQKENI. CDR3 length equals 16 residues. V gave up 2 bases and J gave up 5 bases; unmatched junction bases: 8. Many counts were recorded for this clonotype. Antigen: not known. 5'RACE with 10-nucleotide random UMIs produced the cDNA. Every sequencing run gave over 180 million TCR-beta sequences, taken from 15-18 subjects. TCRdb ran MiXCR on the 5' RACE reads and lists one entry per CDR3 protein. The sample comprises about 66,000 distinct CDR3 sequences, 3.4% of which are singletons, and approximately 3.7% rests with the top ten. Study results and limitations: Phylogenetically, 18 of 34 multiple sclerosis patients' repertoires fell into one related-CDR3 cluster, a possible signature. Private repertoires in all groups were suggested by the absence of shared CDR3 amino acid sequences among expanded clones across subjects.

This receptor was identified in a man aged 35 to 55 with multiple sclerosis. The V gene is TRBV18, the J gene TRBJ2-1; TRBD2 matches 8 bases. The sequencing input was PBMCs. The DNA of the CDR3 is TGTGCCAGCTCACCAGTAGGACTAGCTGGAGACAATGAGCAGTTCTTC. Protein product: CASSPVGLAGDNEQFF.